A selection of T cell receptor beta chains follows, all from one sample in a study of cytomegalovirus exposure and HLA in healthy donors. Clones were read by immunoSEQ multiplex PCR, and TCRdb kept only the in-frame ones, dropping some. This sample yields approximately 170,000 clones, of which just under 85% are seen a single time; under 2.5% belongs to the top ten. The sequenced sample was PBMCs. Every receptor here comes from a young man in good health and CMV-seropositive. CDR3s include the opening cysteine and the closing phenylalanine or tryptophan. The D gene is left open where the match is weak. Clone size, where shown, is once, few, many, or a class for clones that have expanded.

clone_size	j_call	v_call	d_call	cdr3_nt	cdr3_aa
-	TRBJ2-2	TRBV5-1	TRBD2	TGCGCCAGCAGCATGAGCGGGGGGGCGTCCGGGGAGCTGTTTTTT	CASSMSGGASGELFF
-	TRBJ2-7	TRBV9	TRBD2	TGTGCCAGCAGCGTAGTGGGGACTAGCGGCTACGAGCAGTACTTC	CASSVVGTSGYEQYF
-	TRBJ1-1	TRBV9	-	TGTGCCAGCAGCGTAGGGACAGCCCTGAACACTGAAGCTTTCTTT	CASSVGTALNTEAFF
-	TRBJ2-3	TRBV9	-	TGTGCCAGCAGCGTAGCAGGCCGCGGGTCTGGGGCAGATACGCAGTATTTT	CASSVAGRGSGADTQYF
few	TRBJ1-4	TRBV6-1	TRBD1	TGTGCCAGCAGTGTGGGACAGGGGGTAGGAAAACTGTTTTTT	CASSVGQGVGKLFF
-	TRBJ1-2	TRBV4-1	-	TGCGCCAGCAGCCAAGTTCGGGGGATGGCCAACTATGGCTACACCTTC	CASSQVRGMANYGYTF
once	TRBJ2-5	TRBV7-2	TRBD2	TGTGCCAGCAGGGTAGCGGGGGGGCTAAGTGAGACCCAGTACTTC	CASRVAGGLSETQYF
-	TRBJ1-2	TRBV28	-	TGTGCCAGCAGTCAGGGGATTTTTGTAAACTATGGCTACACCTTC	CASSQGIFVNYGYTF
-	TRBJ1-1	TRBV21-1	-	TGTGCCAGCAAGAACGGGGGTAGCGGGGTGAACACTGAAGCTTTCTTT	CASKNGGSGVNTEAFF
once	TRBJ2-6	TRBV11-2	-	TGTGCCAGCAGCCAGTCATTGGGGGCCAACGTCCTGACTTTC	CASSQSLGANVLTF
-	TRBJ1-5	TRBV19	-	TGTGCCAGTAGTATCCCGACAGGAGAAACCTATAGCAATCAGCCCCAGCATTTT	CASSIPTGETYSNQPQHF
-	TRBJ1-1	TRBV7-9	-	TGTGCCAGCAGCTCTCCGGGCCAAGGGGCTGAAGCTTTCTTT	CASSSPGQGAEAFF
-	TRBJ2-5	TRBV5-1	TRBD2	TGCGCCAGCAGCTTGGCCCGGGGGGCTAGCGGGGTAATCCCACAAGAGACCCAGTACTTC	CASSLARGASGVIPQETQYF
-	TRBJ2-7	TRBV7-6	-	TGTGCCAGCAGCGACCGAGGAGGCGGGGCCCACGAGCAGTACTTC	CASSDRGGGAHEQYF
-	TRBJ2-3	TRBV28	TRBD1	TGTGCCAGCAGTCTTAGGGGCCACAGGGGGACGCAGTATTTT	CASSLRGHRGTQYF
-	TRBJ1-5	TRBV4-1	-	TGCGCCAGCAGCCAAGTAGGGACACCCAGCAATCAGCCCCAGCATTTT	CASSQVGTPSNQPQHF
-	TRBJ2-6	TRBV19	-	TGTGCCAGTAGTATATACGCACGACTGAGCTCTGGGGCCAACGTCCTGACTTTC	CASSIYARLSSGANVLTF
-	TRBJ1-1	TRBV11-2	-	TGTGCCAGCAGCTTAGAGAGGTTGACGGGCACTGAAGCTTTCTTT	CASSLERLTGTEAFF
-	TRBJ1-2	TRBV7-2	-	TGTGCCAGCAGCTTAGCGCGTCAGGCCCGCGGCTACACCTTC	CASSLARQARGYTF
once	TRBJ2-5	TRBV5-6	TRBD1	TGTGCCAGCAGCCTCGGACAGGGGGCAGAGACCCAGTACTTC	CASSLGQGAETQYF
-	TRBJ1-5	TRBV19	-	TGTGCCAGTAGTATGGGAGGGTATAGCAATCAGCCCCAGCATTTT	CASSMGGYSNQPQHF
-	TRBJ1-5	TRBV18	-	TGTGCCAGCTCACCGACTGCCGATCAGCCCCAGCATTTT	CASSPTADQPQHF
-	TRBJ2-2	TRBV4-3	TRBD2	TGCGCCAGCAGCCAAGTGAATCGGGGGGTCGGGGAGCTGTTTTTT	CASSQVNRGVGELFF
-	TRBJ1-2	TRBV6-6	-	TGTGCCAGCGCAGGTTCGAGCGGCTACACCTTC	CASAGSSGYTF
few	TRBJ1-1	TRBV28	-	TGTGCCAGCAGTTTAGGGCAGTTTGAAGCTTTCTTT	CASSLGQFEAFF
-	TRBJ1-5	TRBV6-8	-	TGTGCCAGCAGAGGAAAAGGCAACTATAGCAATCAGCCCCAGCATTTT	CASRGKGNYSNQPQHF
-	TRBJ2-1	TRBV7-3	TRBD1	TGTGCCAGCAGGACCGCAGGGGGCGATGAGCAGTTCTTC	CASRTAGGDEQFF
-	TRBJ1-1	TRBV18	-	TGTGCCAGCTCACCCCGGCAGGCCCAGAGCACTGAAGCTTTCTTT	CASSPRQAQSTEAFF
-	TRBJ2-7	TRBV2	-	TGTGCCAGCAGTGAACGGGCAGGGCGTTCCTACGAGCAGTACTTC	CASSERAGRSYEQYF
-	TRBJ2-5	TRBV9	-	TGTGCCAGCAGCGTAGAGGGCGGGGCCCAAGAGACCCAGTACTTC	CASSVEGGAQETQYF
many	TRBJ2-6	TRBV4-3	-	TGCGCCAGCAGCCAAGGAGGGAATTCTGGGGCCAACGTCCTGACTTTC	CASSQGGNSGANVLTF
-	TRBJ2-3	TRBV5-6	TRBD2	TGTGCCAGCAGCTGGGGGACTAGCGGGGGGACAGATACGCAGTATTTT	CASSWGTSGGTDTQYF
-	TRBJ1-5	TRBV27	TRBD1	TGTGCCAGCAGTTATTTATCAGGGGGTAATCAGCCCCAGCATTTT	CASSYLSGGNQPQHF